Listed here are 27 T cell receptor beta chains from one sample, sequenced in a study of regulatory T cells in long-lasting Graves disease. Indicated time point: newly diagnosed GD, antithyroid drugs for less than 3 months. PBMC RNA was the source of the TCR library. Arm-PCR of CDR3 regions and iRepertoire HTBI primers were the basis on which TCR beta libraries were built. From the multiplex PCR reads, TCRdb called clonotypes with MiXCR, one entry per CDR3 protein. The table includes 420,000 or so distinct CDR3 sequences, less than 20% detected once. The sample was also reused in another study, on T cells in Graves' hyperthyroidism and ophthalmopathy.

Here the sequenced sample was peripheral blood mononuclear cells (PBMCs), taken at new diagnosis, from a patient treated with antithyroid drugs. These receptors were obtained from a woman between 18 and 29 years old with Graves disease.

J is TRBJ1-2 and V is TRBV11-2; D possibly corresponds to TRBD1 (5 bases). The V end was cut by 6 bases, the J end by 13 bases, with 33 bases between. The germline V gene encodes CDR1 SGHAT and CDR2 FQNNGV. This CDR3 is built from 17 residues. In DNA, the CDR3 is TGTGCCAGCAGTCCAGGATCGGGACGTCGGATGGTTCAGGGTTCCACCTTC. Protein: CASSPGSGRRMVQGSTF.

The V call is TRBV10-3, the J call TRBJ2-7; D perhaps matches TRBD1 (6 bases). Germline CDR1 and CDR2: ENHRY and SYGVKD. The germline V and J ends were trimmed by 5 bases and 2 bases, with 13 bases remaining between them. CDR3 length equals 14 residues. DNA of the CDR3: TGTGCCATCAGTCCAACAGGGAGCCCCTACGAGCAGTACTTC. Amino acid sequence: CAISPTGSPYEQYF.

In this sample, this clonotype turned up many times. V usage is TRBV4-1 and J usage is TRBJ2-5; the D is unclear. The CDR3 contains 14 residues. V dropped 1 base and J dropped 2 bases, with 8 bases sitting between them. Per the germline V gene, CDR1 is MGHRA and CDR2 is YSYEKL. The CDR3 region is CASSQGGRQETQYF. The CDR3 bases are TGCGCCAGCAGCCAAGGAGGCAGGCAAGAGACCCAGTACTTC.

The sample holds a few counts of this clonotype. The chain uses TRBV19 and TRBJ2-1; tentatively, D is TRBD1 (6 bases). The CDR3 sequence is 18 residues long. Germline V CDR1 and CDR2: LNHDA, SQIVND (reference sequence). V was shortened by 4 bases and J by 6 bases, with 25 bases between the two germline ends. The CDR3 protein is CASSTRGSTLSYRNEQFF. CDR3 DNA sequence: TGTGCCAGTAGTACCAGGGGTAGCACCCTCTCTTATCGCAATGAGCAGTTCTTC. The full variable domain, with the rest looked up from reference TRBV19 and TRBJ2-1, is DGGITQSPKYLFRKEGQNVTLSCEQNLNHDAMYWYRQDPGQGLRLIYYSQIVNDFQKGDIAEGYSVSREKKESFPLTVTSAQKNPTAFYLCASSTRGSTLSYRNEQFFGPGTRLTVL.

Remarks on this clonotype: A read error may be the cause here, since a much bigger clone is one base away. The J gene is TRBJ2-5, the V gene TRBV28; tentative D call: TRBD1 (6 bases). CDR3 length: 15 residues. The germline CDR1 and CDR2 sequences are MDHEN and SYDVKM. The CDR3 nucleotides are TGTGCCAGCACCTCTAACAGGGAAGATCAAGATACCCAGTACTTC. Its protein is CASTSNREDQDTQYF. The variable domain in full, with the rest retrieved from reference TRBV28 and TRBJ2-5, is DVKVTQSSRYLVKRTGEKVFLECVQDMDHENMFWYRQDPGLGLRLIYFSYDVKMKEKGDIPEGYSVSREKKERFSLILESASTNQTSMYLCASTSNREDQDTQYFGPGTRLLVL.

This clonotype was picked up a small number of times. The CDR3 sequence: CASSSAGSSDYEQYF. The CDR3 bases are TGTGCCAGCAGCTCTGCCGGGAGTTCGGATTACGAGCAGTACTTC. V is TRBV6-1 and J is TRBJ2-7, with D perhaps matching TRBD2 (6 bases). The ends were cut back, 6 bases at V and 4 bases at J, with 19 bases in the middle. In germline, CDR1 is MNHNS, CDR2 SASEGT. The CDR3 extends over 15 amino acids.

The chain has TRBV7-8 and TRBJ1-2, with D possibly being TRBD1 (5 bases). V was trimmed by 4 bases and J by 0 bases, leaving 12 bases between them. Germline V gives CDR1 SGHVS, CDR2 FQNEAQ. The CDR3 runs 15 residues. CDR3 coding DNA: TGTGCCAGCAGCTCCAGGGTAGAAGCTAACTATGGCTACACCTTC. This encodes CASSSRVEANYGYTF.

In its sample, this clonotype was seen many times. The chain couples TRBV24-1 to TRBJ2-1; unclear D gene. Germline values: CDR1 KGHDR, CDR2 SFDVKD. The CDR3 loop spans 15 amino acids. V was shortened by 3 bases and J by 6 bases, with 14 bases between the two germline ends. The chain's CDR3 is CATSDIRLGTNEQFF. In DNA, the CDR3 is TGTGCCACCAGTGATATCCGTCTTGGAACCAATGAGCAGTTCTTC.

This clonotype showed up many times. The chain is built from TRBV9 and TRBJ2-3; D is undetermined. The CDR3 is made up of 12 amino acids. Germline CDR1 reads SGDLS; CDR2 reads YYNGEE. With 0 bases removed from V and 5 bases from J, the gap between germline ends came to 4 bases. DNA of the CDR3: TGTGCCAGCAGCGTAGTTGGAGATACGCAGTATTTT. It encodes CASSVVGDTQYF.

Many counts were recorded for this clonotype. The gene calls are TRBV5-1 and TRBJ2-7; 7 nucleotides line up with TRBD1. The CDR3 is made up of 15 amino acids. V shed 4 bases, J shed 2 bases, and the junction held 9 bases outside the gene matches. Germline V lookup: CDR1 SGHRS, CDR2 YFSETQ. The CDR3: CASSTLEGATYEQYF. The CDR3 DNA reads as TGCGCCAGCAGCACACTCGAGGGGGCTACCTACGAGCAGTACTTC. Variable domain in full (rest from reference TRBV5-1 and TRBJ2-7): KAGVTQTPRYLIKTRGQQVTLSCSPISGHRSVSWYQQTPGQGLQFLFEYFSETQRNKGNFPGRFSGRQFSNSRSEMNVSTLELGDSALYLCASSTLEGATYEQYFGPGTRLTVT.

This clonotype has ten or more counts. The chain employs TRBV28 and TRBJ2-3, with D perhaps matching TRBD2 (6 bases). CDR1 MDHEN and CDR2 SYDVKM come from the germline V gene. This CDR3 has 15 amino acids. The V and J ends lost 5 bases and 3 bases respectively, with 15 bases between them. The CDR3 coding sequence is TGTGCCAGCAGTCCCACTGGGGGGTTAACAGATACGCAGTATTTT. Translation: CASSPTGGLTDTQYF.

There are a few counts of this clonotype. The gene calls are TRBV5-1 and TRBJ1-2, with D possibly TRBD1 on 5 matching bases. V was shortened by 4 bases and J by 6 bases, with 13 bases between the two germline ends. The V gene's germline CDR1 is SGHRS and CDR2 YFSETQ. This CDR3 is 13 amino acids long. CDR3 sequence: CASSVLTGDGYTF. CDR3 in DNA: TGCGCCAGCAGCGTATTAACGGGGGATGGCTACACCTTC.

This clonotype was seen repeatedly, ten times or more. This chain joins TRBV28 and TRBJ1-1; 7 nucleotides match TRBD1. CDR3 length: 14 residues. J lost 0 bases, V lost 6 bases, and 4 bases had no gene match. Per germline, CDR1 MDHEN and CDR2 SYDVKM. The DNA for the CDR3 is TGTGCCAGCAGACCGGGACAGCTGAACACTGAAGCTTTCTTT. Amino acids: CASRPGQLNTEAFF. The complete variable domain, with remaining parts taken from reference TRBV28 and TRBJ1-1, reads DVKVTQSSRYLVKRTGEKVFLECVQDMDHENMFWYRQDPGLGLRLIYFSYDVKMKEKGDIPEGYSVSREKKERFSLILESASTNQTSMYLCASRPGQLNTEAFFGQGTRLTVV.

The chain combines TRBV6-2 or TRBV6-3 with TRBJ2-5; possibly TRBD2 for D (6 bases). This CDR3 comprises 15 residues. V shed 0 bases and J shed 2 bases, with 10 bases lying between them. Germline values: CDR1 MNHEY, CDR2 SVGEGT. The CDR3 region is CASSYSGDSQETQYF. The CDR3 coding sequence is TGTGCCAGCAGTTACTCGGGGGACTCACAAGAGACCCAGTACTTC.

Ten or more counts support this clonotype. The V and J genes are TRBV6-9 and TRBJ2-3; 8 bases are shared with TRBD2. CDR1 is MNHGY and CDR2 is SVAAGI in the germline V gene. This CDR3 comprises 16 residues. With V trimmed by 3 bases and J by 5 bases, 10 bases remained unmatched. The CDR3 coding sequence is TGTGCCAGCAGTTACAGGTCGGGAGGGCCGGGAGATACGCAGTATTTT. Protein: CASSYRSGGPGDTQYF.

This clonotype was detected many times. The rearrangement uses TRBV28 and TRBJ1-2; the match to TRBD1 covers 7 bases. J gave up 4 bases and V 10 bases, and 9 bases lay outside the gene matches. This CDR3 is 13 amino acids long. Per the germline V gene, CDR1 is MDHEN and CDR2 is SYDVKM. The CDR3 region is CATDDRAIYGYTF. The CDR3 DNA follows: TGTGCCACCGATGACAGGGCGATCTATGGCTACACCTTC.

This chain links TRBV28 with TRBJ1-2; TRBD1 agrees at 10 bases. The V segment lost 5 bases and the J segment 8 bases; nucleotides outside the gene matches: 8. Per the germline V gene, CDR1 is MDHEN and CDR2 is SYDVKM. This CDR3 comprises 14 residues. The CDR3 region has the DNA TGTGCCAGCAGTCCCGGGACAGGGGCCCGAGGCTACACCTTC. This codes for CASSPGTGARGYTF.

The J gene is TRBJ2-7, the V gene TRBV28; 8 bases match TRBD1. The CDR3 is 15 residues long. The J segment lost 0 bases and the V segment lost 6 bases, leaving 7 bases of the junction unmatched. Per the germline V gene, CDR1 is MDHEN and CDR2 is SYDVKM. DNA for the CDR3: TGTGCCAGCAGCGTCCAGGGGGCCTCCTCCTACGAGCAGTACTTC. Amino acids: CASSVQGASSYEQYF.

The chain recombines TRBV10-3 with TRBJ2-6, with no clear D. The V and J ends lost 6 bases and 0 bases respectively, with 6 bases between them. The CDR3 runs 14 residues. CDR1 is ENHRY, CDR2 SYGVKD, per germline. The DNA for the CDR3 is TGTGCCATCAGCCCTATCTCTGGGGCCAACGTCCTGACTTTC. Its protein product is CAISPISGANVLTF.

This clonotype was recorded a few times. J is TRBJ2-3 and V is TRBV6-1; 10 bases agree with TRBD2. Germline loops: CDR1 MNHNS, CDR2 SASEGT. The CDR3 has 15 amino acids. After removal of 5 bases from V and 1 base from J, the junction contained 3 bases not matched to a gene. The CDR3 here is CASSNLAGGTDTQYF. The CDR3 DNA is TGTGCCAGCAGTAACCTAGCGGGAGGCACAGATACGCAGTATTTT.

This clonotype appeared a few times. The chain couples TRBV18 to TRBJ1-2; D remains unclear. The germline gives CDR1 KGHSH, CDR2 LQKENI. V lost 1 base, J lost 5 bases, and 17 bases lay in between. CDR3 length equals 16 residues. CDR3 in amino acids: CASSPLDKSATYGYTF. CDR3 coding DNA: TGTGCCAGCTCACCACTAGACAAGTCCGCAACGTATGGCTACACCTTC.

The chain links TRBV19 to TRBJ1-5; 9 bases match TRBD1. The germline gives CDR1 LNHDA, CDR2 SQIVND (reference sequence). This CDR3 has 16 amino acids. After removal of 4 bases from V and 1 base from J, the junction contained 5 bases not matched to a gene. CDR3 in DNA: TGTGCCAGTAGTACCCTGACAGGGGGAAGCAATCAGCCCCAGCATTTT. The encoded protein is CASSTLTGGSNQPQHF.

The rearrangement links TRBV6-1 to TRBJ2-1; no firm D call. Trimming shortened V by 5 bases and J by 15 bases, and 14 bases separated the two germline ends. The CDR3 contains 11 residues. Per the germline V gene, CDR1 is MNHNS and CDR2 is SASEGT. CDR3 nucleotides: TGTGCCAGCAGTACCGAGTTGGTTCGGTTCTTC. As protein: CASSTELVRFF.

In its sample, this clonotype was seen many times. The rearrangement joins TRBV20-1 to TRBJ2-5; 15 bases map to TRBD2. Germline loops: CDR1 DFQATT, CDR2 SNEGSKA (reference sequence). With 5 bases clipped from V and 5 bases from J, the junction kept 6 bases outside the gene matches. There are 15 residues in the CDR3. The CDR3 loop reads CSASPGLAGGETQYF. The CDR3 nucleotides read TGCAGTGCTTCCCCGGGACTAGCGGGAGGTGAGACCCAGTACTTC.

In the case of this clonotype: One end of the junction fails to match germline, which may point to a read error. The rearrangement links TRBV12-3 or TRBV12-4 to TRBJ2-3, with TRBD2 matching 9 bases. This CDR3 region has 17 residues. The CDR3, as DNA: TGTGCCAGCAGTTTGAATCGTCTAGCGGGAAACACAGATACGCGGTATTTT. Residues: CASSLNRLAGNTDTRYF.

This clonotype has a count of ten or more. This chain connects TRBV27 to TRBJ2-7; TRBD1 might be the D (5 bases). From germline, CDR1 is MNHEY and CDR2 SMNVEV (reference sequence). Trimming took off 9 bases at V and 5 bases at J, with 14 bases between the two ends. This CDR3 region has 12 residues. As DNA, the CDR3 is TGTGCCAGTACAGGAGTACCCAACGAGCAGTACTTC. This encodes CASTGVPNEQYF.

This clonotype has just a few counts. The DNA for the CDR3 is TGTGCCAGCAGCTTAGAACCCAGGGTGGGCAATCAGCCCCAGCATTTT. Its translation: CASSLEPRVGNQPQHF. The genes are TRBV7-8 and TRBJ1-5, with D possibly being TRBD1 (5 bases). The V and J ends lost 1 base and 2 bases respectively, with 12 bases between them. In germline, CDR1 is SGHVS, CDR2 FQNEAQ. This CDR3 region has 16 residues.